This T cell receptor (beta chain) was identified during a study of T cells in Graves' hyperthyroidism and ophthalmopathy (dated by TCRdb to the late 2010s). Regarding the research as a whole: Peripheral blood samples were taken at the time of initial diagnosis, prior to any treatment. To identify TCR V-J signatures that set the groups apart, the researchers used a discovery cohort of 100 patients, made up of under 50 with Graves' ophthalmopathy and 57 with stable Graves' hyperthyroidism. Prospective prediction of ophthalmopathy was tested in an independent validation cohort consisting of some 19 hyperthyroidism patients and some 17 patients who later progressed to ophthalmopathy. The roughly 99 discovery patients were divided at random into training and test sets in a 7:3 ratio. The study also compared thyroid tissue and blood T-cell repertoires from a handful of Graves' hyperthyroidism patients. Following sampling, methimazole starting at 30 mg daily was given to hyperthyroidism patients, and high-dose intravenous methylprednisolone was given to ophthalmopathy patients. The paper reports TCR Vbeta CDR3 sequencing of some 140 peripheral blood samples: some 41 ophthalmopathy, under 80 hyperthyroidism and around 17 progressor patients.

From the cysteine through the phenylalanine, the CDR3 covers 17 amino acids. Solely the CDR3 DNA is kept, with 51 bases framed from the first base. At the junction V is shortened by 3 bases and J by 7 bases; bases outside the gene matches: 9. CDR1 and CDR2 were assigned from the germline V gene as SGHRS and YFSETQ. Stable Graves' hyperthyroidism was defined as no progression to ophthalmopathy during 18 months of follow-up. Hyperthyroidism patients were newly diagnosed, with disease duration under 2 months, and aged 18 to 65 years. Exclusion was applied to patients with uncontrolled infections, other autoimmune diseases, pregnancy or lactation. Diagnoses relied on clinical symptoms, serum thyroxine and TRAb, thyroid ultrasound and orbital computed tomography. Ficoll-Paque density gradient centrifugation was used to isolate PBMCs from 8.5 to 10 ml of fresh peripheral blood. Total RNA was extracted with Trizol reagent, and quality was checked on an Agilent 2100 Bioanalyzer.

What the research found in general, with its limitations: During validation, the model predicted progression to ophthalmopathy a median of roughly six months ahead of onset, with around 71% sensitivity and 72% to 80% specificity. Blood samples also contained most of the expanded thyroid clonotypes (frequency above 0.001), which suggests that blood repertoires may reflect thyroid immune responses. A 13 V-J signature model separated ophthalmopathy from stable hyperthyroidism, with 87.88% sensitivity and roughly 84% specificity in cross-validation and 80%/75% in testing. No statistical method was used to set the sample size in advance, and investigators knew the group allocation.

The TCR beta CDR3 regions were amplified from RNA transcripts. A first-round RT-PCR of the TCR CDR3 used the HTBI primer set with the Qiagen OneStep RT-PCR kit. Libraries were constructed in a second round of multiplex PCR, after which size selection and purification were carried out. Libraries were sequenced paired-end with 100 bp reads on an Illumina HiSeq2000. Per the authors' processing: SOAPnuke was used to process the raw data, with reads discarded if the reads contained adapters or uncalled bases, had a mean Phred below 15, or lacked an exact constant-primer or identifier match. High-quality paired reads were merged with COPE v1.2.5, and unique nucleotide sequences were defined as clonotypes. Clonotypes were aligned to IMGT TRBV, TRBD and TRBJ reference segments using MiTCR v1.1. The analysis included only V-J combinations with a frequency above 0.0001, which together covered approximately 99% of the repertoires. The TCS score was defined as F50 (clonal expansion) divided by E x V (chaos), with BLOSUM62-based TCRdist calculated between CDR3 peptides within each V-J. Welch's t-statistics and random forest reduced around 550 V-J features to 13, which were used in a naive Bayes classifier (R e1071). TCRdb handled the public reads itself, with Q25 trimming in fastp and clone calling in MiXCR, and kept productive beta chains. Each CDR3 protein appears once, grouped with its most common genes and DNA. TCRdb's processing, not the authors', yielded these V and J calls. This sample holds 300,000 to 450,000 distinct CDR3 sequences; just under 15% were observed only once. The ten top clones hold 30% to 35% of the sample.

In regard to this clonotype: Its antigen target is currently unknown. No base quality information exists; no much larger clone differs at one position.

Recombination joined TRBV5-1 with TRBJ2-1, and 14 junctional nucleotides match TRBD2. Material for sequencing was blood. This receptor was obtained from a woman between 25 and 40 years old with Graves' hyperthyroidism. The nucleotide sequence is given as TGCGCCAGCAGCTCCCCGGGACTAGCGGGAGCTGGAAATGAGCAGTTCTTC. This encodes CASSSPGLAGAGNEQFF.